The entry that follows covers one T cell receptor (beta chain) sequence. Antigen: not known. Libraries were prepared by immunoSEQ multiplex PCR; TCRdb keeps only in-frame clonotypes and omits some of them. This table holds roughly 140,000 clones, 80% to 95% found once. Analyses pooled second doses at about 4 or about 12 weeks. This specimen comes from a study of T cell responses to AZD1222 COVID-19 vaccine. Study-wide findings and caveats: Vaccine-associated CD4 TCRs ranged over spike, dominating at 160-218 and 743-854.

This CDR3 comprises 18 residues. Per the germline V gene, CDR1 is LGHDT and CDR2 is YNNKEL (reference sequence). V was shortened by 4 bases and J by 1 base, with 17 bases between the two germline ends. The rearrangement uses TRBV3-1 (or the pseudogene TRBV3-2) and TRBJ2-6; D might be TRBD1 or TRBD2, each matching 5 bases. The sequence was collected from an adult who received the AZD1222 COVID-19 vaccine. Sequencing was performed on peripheral blood, taken 28 days after the second AZD1222 dose. The CDR3 sequence is CASSPVRGAVSGANVLTF. In DNA form, the CDR3 reads TGTGCCAGCAGCCCCGTACGAGGGGCGGTATCTGGGGCCAACGTCCTGACTTTC.